These 15 T cell receptor beta chains originate from one sample sequenced in a study of regulatory T cells in long-lasting Graves disease. Time point here: newly diagnosed GD, antithyroid drugs for less than 3 months. PBMC-extracted RNA yielded the TCR library. Researchers made TCR beta libraries by using iRepertoire HTBI primers and running Arm-PCR on CDR3 regions. A single record per CDR3 protein comes from TCRdb applying MiXCR to the multiplex PCR reads. This table has about 300,000 distinct CDR3 sequences, 15% to 20% appearing once. The sample was peripheral blood mononuclear cells (PBMCs), taken at new diagnosis, from a patient treated with antithyroid drugs. Every receptor here comes from a female donor with Graves disease.

This clonotype showed up many times. The V gene is TRBV29-1, the J gene TRBJ1-1; a possible D gene is TRBD1 (6 bases). This CDR3 spans 12 amino acids. Trimming stripped 0 bases from V and 13 bases from J, with 15 bases between. Per the germline V gene, CDR1 is SQVTM and CDR2 is ANQGSEA. CDR3 amino acids: CSVEEGGYMVFF. For the CDR3, the DNA is TGCAGCGTTGAAGAAGGGGGGTACATGGTTTTCTTT.

This clonotype was detected many times. The gene calls are TRBV18 and TRBJ1-1; D remains ambiguous. CDR3 size: 13 residues. Germline CDR1 is KGHSH and CDR2 is LQKENI. Between the trimmed V and J ends, which lost 8 bases and 1 base, there was a span of 11 bases. CDR3 nucleotides: TGTGCCAGCGCTGATGTTGGGAACACTGAAGCTTTCTTT. It translates to CASADVGNTEAFF.

This clonotype was counted a few times. A single base separates this from a much larger clone, so it may be a read error. The chain recombines TRBV7-2 with TRBJ2-5; D is unresolved. V lost 1 base to trimming and J lost 4 bases, with 7 bases between them. CDR3 length: 13 residues. Germline V gene sequence: CDR1 SGHTA, CDR2 FQGNSA. The CDR3 bases are TGTGCCAGCAGCTTAGACCAGAGAGAGACCCAGTACTTC. Residues: CASSLDQRETQYF.

As for this clonotype: The likely explanation is a read error, given a far larger clone one base away. This chain links TRBV27 with TRBJ2-7; TRBD2 aligns across 8 bases. V shed 5 bases, J shed 7 bases, and the junction held 13 bases outside the gene matches. The V gene's germline CDR1 is MNHEY and CDR2 SMNVEV (reference sequence). The CDR3 length is 15 residues. The DNA for the CDR3 is TGTGCCAGCAGTCCGCGAGCGGGAGTGGGGAATGAGCAGTACTTC. This translates into CASSPRAGVGNEQYF.

This clonotype came up many times. The CDR3 sequence is CASSFLGTGVSGNTIYF. The CDR3 region has the DNA TGTGCCAGCAGCTTCCTAGGGACAGGGGTCTCTGGAAACACCATATATTTT. The chain links TRBV9 to TRBJ1-3; TRBD1 aligns across 10 bases. The CDR3 is made up of 17 amino acids. Germline loops: CDR1 SGDLS, CDR2 YYNGEE. Losses at the gene ends were 4 bases for V and 0 bases for J; bases not matched to a gene: 7.

CDR3 amino acids: CAISDRGDYGYTF. The CDR3, as DNA: TGTGCCATCAGCGACAGGGGTGACTATGGCTACACCTTC. The genes are TRBV10-3 and TRBJ1-2, with TRBD1 matching 8 bases. The CDR3 loop spans 13 amino acids. Germline CDR1 is ENHRY and CDR2 is SYGVKD. J was trimmed by 3 bases and V by 6 bases; bases with no gene match: 3.

V gene TRBV27 combines with J gene TRBJ2-5; 10 bases map to TRBD1. The V gene's germline CDR1 is MNHEY and CDR2 SMNVEV (reference sequence). The CDR3 is made up of 13 amino acids. Trimming took 6 bases from V and 6 from J; bases not matched to a gene: 4. CDR3 nucleotides: TGTGCCAGCAGCGACAGGGGGCTAAAGACCCAGTACTTC. Its protein product is CASSDRGLKTQYF.

With regard to this clonotype: The junction departs from germline at one end; a sequencing error may be responsible. The V call is TRBV7-9, the J call TRBJ2-4; the match to TRBD2 covers 11 bases. The CDR3 loop spans 15 amino acids. Germline V lookup: CDR1 SEHNR, CDR2 FQNEAQ (reference sequence). The CDR3, as DNA: TGTGCCAGCAGTTTAGCGGGAGGGAGCGAAAACATTCAGTACTTC. Its translation: CASSLAGGSENIQYF.

A note on this clonotype: A read error is the likely source, as a far larger clone sits one nucleotide away. The V and J genes are TRBV7-9 and TRBJ2-1; TRBD2 might be the D (6 bases). This CDR3 has 14 amino acids. Trimming stripped 8 bases from V and 3 bases from J, with 14 bases between. Germline V gives CDR1 SEHNR, CDR2 FQNEAQ (reference sequence). The CDR3 DNA reads TGTGCCAGCTGGAAGGCGGGGAACTACAATGAGCAGTTCTTC. This gives the protein CASWKAGNYNEQFF.

This clonotype was found many times. This chain joins TRBV20-1 and TRBJ2-2; D ambiguous. The CDR3 consists of 14 residues. Germline V gene lookup returns CDR1 DFQATT and CDR2 SNEGSKA (reference sequence). Trimming removed 6 bases at V and 4 bases at J, with 15 bases between. In DNA, the CDR3 is TGCAGTGCGGAGCTTAGTGGTATCACCGGGGAGCTGTTTTTT. Encoded protein: CSAELSGITGELFF.

This clonotype showed up many times. Here the CDR3 reads CAISEDTSTDTQYF. The CDR3 coding sequence is TGTGCCATCAGTGAGGACACAAGCACAGATACGCAGTATTTT. V gene TRBV10-3 combines with J gene TRBJ2-3, with D hard to call. The CDR3 totals 14 residues. Germline lookup yields CDR1 ENHRY and CDR2 SYGVKD. Trimming removed 2 bases from V and 0 bases from J, with 6 bases in between.

This clonotype was detected ten times or more. V gene TRBV6-2 or TRBV6-3 combines with J gene TRBJ2-5, with D perhaps matching TRBD1 (6 bases). Germline V gene data show CDR1 as MNHEY and CDR2 as SVGEGT. The CDR3 extends over 14 amino acids. Between the trimmed V and J ends, which lost 7 bases and 1 base, there was a span of 13 bases. In nucleotides, the CDR3 is TGTGCCAGCACCCCCAGGGACACCCAAGAGACCCAGTACTTC. Residues: CASTPRDTQETQYF.

V gene TRBV20-1 combines with J gene TRBJ2-7; 9 bases are a match to TRBD2. The CDR3 is made up of 13 amino acids. V was pared by 8 bases and J by 2 bases, with 7 bases of the junction left unmatched. Germline loops: CDR1 DFQATT, CDR2 SNEGSKA (reference sequence). CDR3 amino acids: CSTGRGGAYEQYF. CDR3 nucleotide sequence: TGCAGTACAGGGCGGGGGGGGGCCTACGAGCAGTACTTC.

Many counts were recorded for this clonotype. The V gene is TRBV7-9, the J gene TRBJ1-2; D not resolved. The CDR3 spans 12 residues. Trimming left V 7 bases short and J 8 bases short, with 14 bases between. In germline, CDR1 is SEHNR, CDR2 FQNEAQ (reference sequence). CDR3 coding DNA: TGTGCCAGCATGGATAAGGTGAAGGGCTACACCTTC. Its protein is CASMDKVKGYTF.

Concerning this clonotype itself: This could be a read error, since a much larger clone is one nucleotide away. The chain links TRBV6-5 to TRBJ2-5, with D unresolved. The germline gives CDR1 MNHEY, CDR2 SVGAGI. This CDR3 has 15 residues. Trimming took off 4 bases at V and 2 bases at J, with 14 bases between the two ends. CDR3 DNA sequence: TGTGCCAGCAGTTTACCCAGATTGAGGCAAGAGACCCAGTACTTC. Its translation: CASSLPRLRQETQYF.